This passage covers 16 T cell receptor beta chains from one sample sequenced in a study of blood T cells in healthy people across ages. Through a sample-barcoded 5' primer and a J-beta primer mix, a second PCR was run for roughly 7 to 11 cycles. TCRdb passed the 5' RACE reads through MiXCR, listing each CDR3 protein once. The sample lists 850,000 or so distinct CDR3 sequences; around 26% were seen once. The sequenced material came from blood. Receptors originate from a woman aged 80 or older in good health.

There are many counts of this clonotype. The CDR3 region has the DNA TGTGCCAGCAGTGACCCCCCCACAGGGATGGGTGAAGCTTTCTTT. It specifies CASSDPPTGMGEAFF. The chain links TRBV6-1 to TRBJ1-1; a weak D match, TRBD1 (6 bases). Germline CDR1 and CDR2: MNHNS and SASEGT. This CDR3 spans 15 amino acids. Trimming removed 3 bases at V and 7 bases at J, with 18 bases between.

A note on this clonotype: A much larger clonotype is one base distant, so this may be a read error. V and J are TRBV11-3 and TRBJ2-5; no reliable D call. This CDR3 spans 14 amino acids. Per germline, CDR1 SGHNT and CDR2 YENEEA. Written as DNA, the CDR3 is TGTGCCAGCAGCCCCCGGACGGAAGGAGAGACCCGGTACTTC. It translates to CASSPRTEGETRYF.

This clonotype showed up many times. J is TRBJ2-5 and V is TRBV5-6, with TRBD1 as a possible D gene (5 bases). CDR3 size: 14 residues. CDR1 SGHDT and CDR2 YYEEEE come from the germline V gene. Between the trimmed V and J ends, which lost 0 bases and 3 bases, there was a span of 9 bases. Written as DNA, the CDR3 is TGTGCCAGCAGCTTGGATGGGGCGAAAGAGACCCAGTACTTC. Translation gives CASSLDGAKETQYF.

Comment on this clonotype: A much larger clone differs from this one at a single base, so this may be a read error. The genes are TRBV5-1 and TRBJ2-1; possibly TRBD1 or TRBD2 for D (5 bases each). CDR1 is SGHRS and CDR2 is YFSETQ in the germline V gene. The CDR3 contains 16 residues. The CDR3 DNA reads TGCACCAGCAGCTTTCTACCGGGACCATCTAACAATGAGCAGTTCTTC. Encoded protein: CTSSFLPGPSNNEQFF.

This sequence joins TRBV12-3 or TRBV12-4 and TRBJ1-1; unclear D gene. The CDR3 consists of 14 residues. Trimming stripped 5 bases from V and 7 bases from J, with 17 bases between. CDR3 sequence reads: CASSHKRVLVEAFF. The CDR3 DNA sequence: TGTGCCAGCAGTCACAAAAGGGTACTGGTTGAAGCTTTCTTT.

There are a few counts of this clonotype. The chain joins TRBV2 to TRBJ2-1, with 10 bases identical to TRBD2. Per germline, CDR1 SNHLY and CDR2 FYNNEI. V was clipped by 0 bases and J by 9 bases; unmatched bases: 11. The CDR3 covers 17 residues. The CDR3 sequence: CASSEALRLAGGIEQFF. Here the CDR3 DNA reads TGTGCCAGCAGTGAAGCGCTAAGACTAGCGGGCGGAATTGAGCAGTTCTTC.

Ten or more counts support this clonotype. The rearrangement uses TRBV11-2 and TRBJ2-7, with 11 bases matching TRBD2. J was trimmed by 0 bases and V by 5 bases; bases with no gene match: 3. In germline, CDR1 is SGHAT, CDR2 FQNNGV. The CDR3 is made up of 15 amino acids. The CDR3 loop reads CASSTSGGPSYEQYF. The CDR3 region has the DNA TGTGCCAGCAGCACTAGCGGGGGACCCTCCTACGAGCAGTACTTC.

On this clonotype: It may be a read error: a sequence one base away is much more abundant. The chain uses TRBV9 and TRBJ2-5, with D possibly being TRBD2 (6 bases). The length of the CDR3 is 15 residues. Germline loops: CDR1 SGDLS, CDR2 YYNGEE. V dropped 6 bases and J dropped 11 bases, with 26 bases sitting between them. The CDR3 spells CASTPRERVYNEQYF. The CDR3 bases are TGTGCCAGCACCCCAAGGGAGCGGGTCTACAATGAGCAGTACTTC.

The chain couples TRBV11-3 to TRBJ1-2; D not resolved. The CDR3 loop spans 14 amino acids. CDR1 is SGHNT and CDR2 is YENEEA in the germline V gene. Between the trimmed V and J ends, which lost 4 bases and 6 bases, there was a span of 15 bases. The CDR3 here is CASSSLEQLNGYTF. In nucleotides, the CDR3 is TGTGCCAGCAGCTCCCTGGAACAGCTGAATGGCTACACCTTC.

This clonotype was counted only a few times. The J gene is TRBJ1-2, the V gene TRBV3-1; TRBD1 matches at 7 bases. CDR1 and CDR2 from the germline V gene are LGHDT and YNNKEL (reference sequence). Unmatched junction bases numbered 3, after V lost 0 bases and J lost 2 bases. The CDR3 length is 15 residues. CDR3 sequence: CASSQDMTGNYGYTF. CDR3 DNA: TGTGCCAGCAGCCAAGATATGACAGGGAACTATGGCTACACCTTC.

This clonotype appeared many times. The chain has TRBV12-3 or TRBV12-4 and TRBJ1-1, with no clear D. Between the trimmed V and J ends, which lost 2 bases and 3 bases, there was a span of 7 bases. The CDR3 loop spans 13 amino acids. The CDR3 region is CASSLRPDTEAFF. The CDR3 coding sequence is TGTGCCAGCAGTTTAAGACCGGACACTGAAGCTTTCTTT.

In its sample, this clonotype was seen a few times. The chain joins TRBV6-1 to TRBJ2-3, with D perhaps given as TRBD1 or TRBD2 (5 bases each). The CDR3 runs to 14 residues. Deletions cut 8 bases from V and 2 bases from J, with 14 bases between. The germline CDR1 and CDR2 sequences are MNHNS and SASEGT. CDR3 residues: CASRGRTNTDTQYF. CDR3 bases: TGTGCCAGCCGGGGACGGACGAACACAGATACGCAGTATTTT.

This clonotype was found many times. The gene calls are TRBV5-1 and TRBJ2-7; 8 bases are a match to TRBD2. Germline trimming cut 3 bases from V and 3 bases from J; bases unmatched to any gene: 11. CDR1 and CDR2 (germline): SGHRS, YFSETQ. This CDR3 has 16 residues. The CDR3 DNA reads as TGCGCCAGCAGCTGGGAAGCGGGGGCCGGTCTCTACGAGCAGTACTTC. Translating gives CASSWEAGAGLYEQYF.

The V and J genes are TRBV12-3 or TRBV12-4 and TRBJ2-5, with a tentative D call TRBD1 (5 bases). The assigned J gene may be wrong: the sequence end matches TRBJ2-7 better. This CDR3 is built from 14 residues. The CDR3 region is CASSLSPRDYEQYF. Written as DNA, the CDR3 is TGTGCCAGCAGTTTATCCCCCAGGGACTACGAGCAGTACTTC.

This clonotype was observed a few times. V gene TRBV20-1 combines with J gene TRBJ1-5; TRBD1 is a possible D gene (6 bases). Per the germline V gene, CDR1 is DFQATT and CDR2 is SNEGSKA (reference sequence). The CDR3 extends over 13 amino acids. Trimming removed 5 bases from V and 9 bases from J, with 17 bases in between. As DNA, the CDR3 is TGCAGTGCTGGGGACACCTCTAAGGGGCCCCAGCATTTT. Protein product: CSAGDTSKGPQHF.

Comment on this clonotype: This may stem from a read error, because a much larger clone lies one nucleotide away. The genes are TRBV6-2 or TRBV6-3 and TRBJ2-1; perhaps D is TRBD1 or TRBD2 (5 bases each). The CDR3 sequence is 18 residues long. The germline V gene encodes CDR1 MNHEY and CDR2 SVGEGT. CDR3 loop: CASSQGERRLSVYNERFF. For the CDR3, the DNA is TGTGCCAGCAGTCAAGGGGAAAGGAGACTATCAGTCTACAATGAGCGGTTCTTC.